The clone carrying this T cell receptor beta chain was counted at least ten times. Its target is unknown. TCRdb processed the reads anew with MiXCR; each CDR3 protein has one entry. The table lists about 12,000 distinct CDR3 sequences, 25% to 35% of them singletons. The CDR3 has 13 amino acids. Trimming removed 7 bases from V and 7 bases from J; junction bases left unmatched: 9. The germline V gene has CDR1 MNHNY and CDR2 SVGAGI (reference sequence). This entry comes from a study of liver allograft versus peripheral blood T cells. Study background: Transplanted livers held T cell receptor repertoires, and these were compared with repertoires in recipients' peripheral blood. Overall study results and limits: Intragraft T cell receptor repertoires of liver allografts were reported to differ from peripheral blood repertoires.

V gene TRBV6-6 combines with J gene TRBJ2-7; 8 bases agree with TRBD2. This receptor was identified in a human patient who had a liver transplant. A share of the T cells may be of graft donor origin. CDR3 loop: CASTGRLAGEQYF. The DNA for the CDR3 is TGTGCCAGCACCGGGAGGCTAGCGGGTGAGCAGTACTTC.